This TCR beta chain was sequenced during a study of cytomegalovirus exposure and HLA in healthy donors. V lost 0 bases and J lost 3, with 11 bases in between. This CDR3 contains 15 residues. Germline assignment: CDR1 MGHRA and CDR2 YSYEKL. 13 Jbeta primers and 60 Vbeta primers were used for the PCR. Clones were sequenced by immunoSEQ multiplex PCR, and TCRdb holds only the in-frame ones, with some missing. Of tens of thousands of clones in the sample, about 75% were seen once. The sequenced sample was PBMCs. The receptor was derived from a young man in good health and CMV-seropositive. The V call is TRBV4-1, the J call TRBJ1-1; no definite D call. Here the CDR3 reads CASSQDLDAHTEAFF. The CDR3 DNA follows: TGCGCCAGCAGCCAAGATCTCGATGCGCACACTGAAGCTTTCTTT.